Included here is one TCR beta chain sequence, with context. Its antigen remains unidentified. These data belong to a study of T cell responses to AZD1222 COVID-19 vaccine. The study, taken as a whole, reports: Repertoires were collected only later (after the peak T cell response had occurred). Seropositivity was recorded at baseline in only 6 or 7 AZD1222 recipients.

Profiled with immunoSEQ multiplex PCR; TCRdb holds only in-frame clones, not every one. The data show under 130,000 clones, approximately 92% seen once. J was trimmed by 3 bases and V by 1 base; bases with no gene match: 6. CDR3 length: 16 amino acids. From germline, CDR1 is LGHDT and CDR2 YNNKEL (reference sequence). V gene TRBV3-1 (or the pseudogene TRBV3-2) combines with J gene TRBJ1-3; 7 bases map to TRBD1. The sequenced sample was peripheral blood, obtained 28 days after the second AZD1222 dose. The clonotype originates from an adult who received the AZD1222 COVID-19 vaccine. The chain's CDR3 is CASSQATGDSGNTIYF. CDR3 in DNA: TGTGCCAGCAGCCAAGCTACCGGGGACAGTGGAAACACCATATATTTT.